One T cell receptor (beta chain) is described in this entry. Germline loops: CDR1 MGHRA, CDR2 YSYEKL. The CDR3 extends over 16 amino acids. V was cut by 1 base and J by 2 bases, with 13 bases left in between. The assay was immunoSEQ multiplex PCR, and TCRdb's table has in-frame clones only and misses some. The sample shows about 640,000 clones, about two thirds of them seen only once. These data come from a study of shared clonotypes between healthy human individuals. Researchers partitioned CD4+ cells into CD45RA+ naive and CD45RA-negative memory subsets. The chain recombines TRBV4-1 with TRBJ2-3, with D tentatively TRBD2 (5 bases). What was sequenced was memory CD4+ T cells sorted from blood. Documented subset: CD45RA-negative fraction. This receptor was taken from a woman aged 30 to 39 in good health. CDR3 protein: CASSQGSSRFTDTQYF. In DNA, the CDR3 is TGCGCCAGCAGCCAAGGGTCTAGCAGATTCACAGATACGCAGTATTTT.